The 12 T cell receptor beta chains below come from one sample, sequenced in a study of shared clonotypes between healthy human individuals. Sequencing was performed with immunoSEQ multiplex PCR; in TCRdb, only in-frame clones are kept and a portion is missing. The sample records approximately 1,500,000 clones, 95% to 97% being singletons. Sequenced input: naive CD4+ T cells sorted from blood. The subset is: CD45RA+ positively selected. The receptors were gathered from a man in his thirties or forties in good health.

The chain has TRBV11-2 and TRBJ2-3; D is ambiguous. Germline-derived CDR1 and CDR2 are SGHAT and FQNNGV. The length of the CDR3 is 14 residues. V was pared by 3 bases and J by 8 bases, with 15 bases between. CDR3 residues: CASSFSQPLGTQYF. In nucleotides, the CDR3 is TGTGCCAGCAGCTTTTCCCAACCCCTGGGTACGCAGTATTTT.

As concerns this clone: Other DNA sequences in the sample encode the same CDR3. CDR3 loop: CASSRDRGYEQYF. Written as DNA, the CDR3 is TGTGCCAGTAGCCGGGACAGGGGCTACGAGCAGTACTTC. The V gene is TRBV19, the J gene TRBJ2-7, with 10 nucleotides matching TRBD1. Germline values: CDR1 LNHDA, CDR2 SQIVND (reference sequence). The ends lost 6 bases at V and 3 bases at J; junction bases unmatched: 2. CDR3 length: 13 residues.

The rearrangement uses TRBV5-1 and TRBJ2-5; D is unclear. The end of the DNA fits TRBJ2-7 better, so the J call may be wrong. From germline, CDR1 is SGHRS and CDR2 YFSETQ. The CDR3 loop spans 14 amino acids. The CDR3 DNA follows: TGCGCCAGCAGCTTGCCGGAAAGCTCCTACGAGCAGTACTTC. Translation gives CASSLPESSYEQYF.

The gene calls are TRBV7-9 and TRBJ1-1; D ambiguous. The germline gives CDR1 SEHNR, CDR2 FQNEAQ (reference sequence). The CDR3 covers 14 residues. The germline V and J ends were trimmed by 7 bases and 2 bases, with 14 bases remaining between them. The DNA of the CDR3 is TGTGCCAGCACCAGAGATAGGGATAACACTGAAGCTTTCTTT. Translation: CASTRDRDNTEAFF.

This clone was picked up one time. The V and J genes are TRBV7-3 and TRBJ2-5; D is tentatively TRBD1 or TRBD2 (5 bases each). Per the germline V gene, CDR1 is SGHTA and CDR2 is FQGTGA. The germline V and J ends were trimmed by 5 bases and 4 bases, with 14 bases remaining between them. This CDR3 has 14 amino acids. This CDR3 is CASSPRGTIETQYF. The DNA for the CDR3 is TGTGCCAGCAGCCCGAGGGGAACCATAGAGACCCAGTACTTC.

The chain is built from TRBV27 and TRBJ1-5, with D hard to call. Germline CDR1 is MNHEY and CDR2 is SMNVEV (reference sequence). CDR3 length: 13 amino acids. With 4 bases removed from V and 5 bases from J, the gap between germline ends came to 9 bases. The CDR3 DNA reads TGTGCCAGCAGTTATAGATCCCATCAGCCCCAGCATTTT. It codes for CASSYRSHQPQHF.

This clone was picked up one time. The V gene is TRBV4-1, the J gene TRBJ1-1; TRBD1 matches 11 bases. The CDR3 loop spans 18 amino acids. V dropped 2 bases and J dropped 3; count of bases not matched to a gene: 11. Looked up from germline, CDR1 is MGHRA and CDR2 is YSYEKL. CDR3 amino acids: CASSQKGDRGNLDTEAFF. Written as DNA, the CDR3 is TGCGCCAGCAGCCAAAAGGGGGACAGGGGGAACCTTGACACTGAAGCTTTCTTT.

Concerning this clone: The same CDR3 arises from other DNA sequences in this sample as well. The CDR3 nucleotides read TGTGCCAGCAGCCTCGTTTTAGCGGGAGTCTACAATGAGCAGTTCTTC. Protein sequence: CASSLVLAGVYNEQFF. V is TRBV11-3 and J is TRBJ2-1; 9 nucleotides line up with TRBD2. This CDR3 comprises 16 residues. CDR1 is SGHNT, CDR2 YENEEA, per germline. V lost 5 bases, J lost 3 bases, and 8 bases stayed unmatched.

The sample holds one count of this clone. Here the CDR3 reads CASSKGYGSVFPRFF. The CDR3 coding sequence is TGTGCCAGTAGTAAGGGGTACGGGAGTGTGTTCCCTAGATTCTTC. The chain joins TRBV19 to TRBJ2-1; tentative D call: TRBD2 (6 bases). Between the trimmed V and J ends, which lost 4 bases and 16 bases, there was a span of 26 bases. Germline assignment: CDR1 LNHDA and CDR2 SQIVND (reference sequence). The CDR3 covers 15 residues.

J is TRBJ2-1 and V is TRBV15; 8 nucleotides agree with TRBD2. The CDR3 totals 17 residues. The germline gives CDR1 LNHNV, CDR2 YYDKDF (reference sequence). The trim removed 0 bases at V and 2 bases at J, leaving 6 bases unmatched. The CDR3 DNA reads TGTGCCACCAGCAGAGATCTTGTAGCGGGAACCTACAATGAGCAGTTCTTC. Protein: CATSRDLVAGTYNEQFF.

This clone was observed once. The gene calls are TRBV7-6 and TRBJ2-3; 10 nucleotides align to TRBD2. CDR3 length: 14 residues. CDR1 SGHVS and CDR2 FNYEAQ come from the germline V gene. Unmatched junction bases numbered 0, after V lost 1 base and J lost 5 bases. In DNA, the CDR3 is TGTGCCAGCAGCTTAGGACTAGCGGGAGATACGCAGTATTTT. This sequence encodes CASSLGLAGDTQYF.

The gene calls are TRBV7-2 and TRBJ2-7; D not certain. V was shortened by 5 bases and J by 4 bases, with 9 bases between the two germline ends. Germline V gene data show CDR1 as SGHTA and CDR2 as FQGNSA. The CDR3 is made up of 12 amino acids. CDR3: CASSGTEYEQYF. For the CDR3, the DNA is TGTGCCAGCAGCGGAACAGAGTACGAGCAGTACTTC.